These 9 T cell receptor beta chains were all obtained from the same sample, sequenced in a study of T-cell memory formation after mild COVID-19. TCRdb redid the calling of the 5' RACE reads with MiXCR, one entry per CDR3 protein. The data show about half a million distinct CDR3 sequences, 15% to 20% seen once. The specimen sequenced was PBMCs or a T cell subset sorted from them (not recorded which). These receptors were collected from an adult woman who had mild COVID-19 (a few samples of this study predate the infection). Cell type and time point are not known.

The rearrangement links TRBV5-1 to TRBJ2-7, with D hard to call. The CDR3 is made up of 15 amino acids. The germline gives CDR1 SGHRS, CDR2 YFSETQ. V was clipped by 1 base and J by 0 bases, with 11 bases between them. CDR3 residues: CASSLTRVNSYEQYF. The CDR3 DNA reads TGCGCCAGCAGCTTGACCAGAGTTAACTCCTACGAGCAGTACTTC.

The chain is built from TRBV12-3 or TRBV12-4 and TRBJ2-7, with 7 bases matching TRBD2. The CDR3 loop spans 15 amino acids. With 6 bases clipped from V and 6 bases from J, the junction kept 14 bases outside the gene matches. For the CDR3, the DNA is TGTGCCAGCAGCCCCCTTACTAGCGCCCGGGGCGAGCAGTACTTC. As protein: CASSPLTSARGEQYF.

This clonotype was detected only a few times. The V gene is TRBV30, the J gene TRBJ2-2, with a possible D match to TRBD2 (6 bases). Per germline, CDR1 GTSNPN and CDR2 SVGIG (reference sequence). The CDR3 contains 14 residues. Trimming removed 0 bases from V and 7 bases from J, with 12 bases in between. CDR3 nucleotides: TGTGCCTGGAGTGTGGGAGGACCGGGCGGGGAGCTGTTTTTT. Its translation is CAWSVGGPGGELFF.

This clonotype appeared many times. V is TRBV7-6 and J is TRBJ2-1, with D tentatively TRBD2 (5 bases). Trimming took off 3 bases at V and 6 bases at J, with 9 bases between the two ends. Germline V gene sequence: CDR1 SGHVS, CDR2 FNYEAQ. The CDR3 sequence is 13 residues long. CDR3 protein: CASSLAGINEQFF. CDR3 bases: TGTGCCAGCAGCTTGGCGGGTATCAATGAGCAGTTCTTC.

There are a few counts of this clonotype. CDR3 DNA: TGTGCCAGCAGTTTAAATGGGCAGAGCAATCAGCCCCAGCATTTT. Its translation: CASSLNGQSNQPQHF. J is TRBJ1-5 and V is TRBV12-3 or TRBV12-4; D remains ambiguous. The CDR3 totals 15 residues. Trimming removed 2 bases from V and 1 base from J, with 9 bases in between.

In its sample, this clonotype was seen a few times. The chain employs TRBV4-3 and TRBJ2-7; tentatively, D is TRBD2 (6 bases). V lost 0 bases and J 3 bases, leaving 6 bases between the germline ends. This CDR3 comprises 13 residues. The germline V gene encodes CDR1 LGHNA and CDR2 YSLEER. CDR3 protein: CASSQEGGYEQYF. CDR3 sequence (DNA): TGCGCCAGCAGCCAAGAGGGGGGCTACGAGCAGTACTTC.

This clonotype was observed a handful of times. The V call is TRBV2, the J call TRBJ2-1; D is uncertain. This CDR3 contains 13 residues. V was shortened by 9 bases and J by 0 bases, with 9 bases between the two germline ends. Germline assignment: CDR1 SNHLY and CDR2 FYNNEI. The CDR3 DNA is TGTGCCAGTCAGAGAAGCTCCTACAATGAGCAGTTCTTC. This gives the protein CASQRSSYNEQFF.

In its sample, this clonotype was seen a few times. The chain combines TRBV7-9 with TRBJ2-2, with 10 bases matching TRBD1. The V gene end was trimmed by 5 bases and the J gene end by 0 bases; junction bases not matched to a gene: 9. The CDR3 spans 18 residues. From germline, CDR1 is SEHNR and CDR2 FQNEAQ (reference sequence). The CDR3 here is CASSPVGQGVANTGELFF. The CDR3 DNA reads TGTGCCAGCAGCCCAGTCGGACAGGGGGTCGCGAACACCGGGGAGCTGTTTTTT.

The J gene is TRBJ1-2, the V gene TRBV10-3, with D possibly matching TRBD1 (6 bases). In germline, CDR1 is ENHRY, CDR2 SYGVKD. Trimming took off 6 bases at V and 0 bases at J, with 14 bases between the two ends. The CDR3 totals 15 residues. The CDR3 loop reads CAIRMGDTPNYGYTF. In nucleotides, the CDR3 is TGTGCCATCAGGATGGGGGACACTCCTAACTATGGCTACACCTTC.